These 5 T cell receptor beta chains share one sample of origin, sequenced in a study of T cells in Graves' hyperthyroidism and ophthalmopathy. Amplified regions were TCR beta CDR3 sequences from RNA transcripts. The HTBI set primed first-round TCR CDR3 RT-PCR. TCRdb called the multiplex PCR reads again in MiXCR, with one record for every CDR3 protein. The sample lists 550,000 to 700,000 distinct CDR3 sequences, around 46% occurring once. Material for sequencing was peripheral blood or thyroid tissue (not recorded which). All receptors come from an adult woman with Graves' disease, either hyperthyroidism or ophthalmopathy (not recorded which).

The chain combines TRBV9 with TRBJ1-2; no reliable D call. The V end lost 0 bases, the J end lost 6 bases, and 9 bases lay between the germline ends. This CDR3 is built from 13 residues. CDR1 is SGDLS, CDR2 YYNGEE, per germline. The CDR3 sequence: CASSVGREDGYTF. CDR3 DNA sequence: TGTGCCAGCAGCGTAGGGCGCGAAGATGGCTACACCTTC.

The chain has TRBV6-1 and TRBJ1-1, with unresolved D. Germline V gene sequence: CDR1 MNHNS, CDR2 SASEGT. V lost 1 base and J 8 bases, leaving 8 bases between the germline ends. The CDR3 spans 12 residues. The CDR3, as DNA: TGTGCCAGCAGTGAAGGAGTGGACGAAGCTTTCTTT. Translated, it gives CASSEGVDEAFF.

This clonotype was observed a few times. An end of the junction does not agree with germline; a read error may underlie this. This chain joins TRBV10-1 and TRBJ1-2, with 10 bases fitting TRBD1. The CDR3 consists of 11 residues. CDR1 is WNHNN, CDR2 SYGVQD, per germline (reference sequence). The CDR3 DNA reads TGCACCAGCAGAGCGACAGGGGGCCACACCTTC. This codes for CTSRATGGHTF.

This clonotype was picked up many times. The rearrangement joins TRBV13 to TRBJ1-3, with 7 bases fitting TRBD1. The V and J ends lost 6 bases and 2 bases, in that order; junction bases with no gene match: 4. CDR1 is PRHDT and CDR2 is FYEKMQ in the germline V gene (reference sequence). The CDR3 consists of 14 residues. The CDR3 reads CASSRRGAGNTIYF. CDR3 nucleotide sequence: TGTGCCAGCAGTCGCAGGGGGGCTGGAAACACCATATATTTT.

Comment on this clonotype: One end of the junction is discordant with germline, which a read error may explain. The chain combines TRBV7-6 with TRBJ2-6; perhaps TRBD1 as D (6 bases). Per germline, CDR1 SGHVS and CDR2 FNYEAQ. This CDR3 is built from 14 residues. The CDR3 DNA reads TGTGCCAGCAGCCCAATCCTCGACAGGCGGTTAGGGGCTTTC. Its protein is CASSPILDRRLGAF.